The clone carrying this T cell receptor beta chain was observed a few times. Its antigen is not known. 5'RACE primed at constant segments yielded TCR alpha and TCR beta cDNA libraries bearing sample barcodes and UMIs. TCRdb re-analysed the 5' RACE reads in MiXCR, keeping a single row per CDR3 protein. The table shows around 150,000 distinct CDR3 sequences, with about 15% occurring only once. These data come from a study of T-cell memory formation after mild COVID-19. As for the study in general: Largely, the TCR clusters proved donor specific. The study's findings and limits: From day 15 to 85, contracting clones were balanced between CD4 and CD8, whereas later expanders leaned toward CD4+. Clones that contracted clustered mainly in CM and EM if CD4+ and in EMRA if CD8+.

Germline-derived CDR1 and CDR2 are GTSNPN and SVGIG (reference sequence). The germline V and J ends were trimmed by 5 bases and 9 bases, with 11 bases remaining between them. CDR3 length equals 11 residues. Sequenced input: PBMCs or a T cell subset sorted from them (not recorded which). This chain links TRBV30 with TRBJ2-1; D is ambiguous. The clonotype was recovered from an adult woman who had mild COVID-19 (a few samples of this study predate the infection). Cell type and time point are not known. The CDR3 nucleotides read TGTGCCTGGGCCGTCTTTGCTGAGCAGTTCTTC. Protein: CAWAVFAEQFF.